This passage covers 3 T cell receptor beta chains from one sample sequenced in a study of graft-versus-host responses after intestinal transplantation (dated by TCRdb to the early 2020s). No cognate antigen is known for these TCRs. The time point label for this specimen denotes: cells obtained before transplantation from donor or recipient. Libraries were constructed by the immunoSEQ multiplex PCR assay. TCRdb carries this immuneACCESS record with in-frame sequences only. Its versions omit some clonotypes, under half of them owing to an unresolved V gene in the studies checked, with the rest unexplained. A total of 35,000 to 45,000 clones appear in this sample, approximately 95% of them only once. Roughly 0.58% of the sample belongs to the ten largest clones. Sequenced here: unstimulated CD8+ T cells sorted from spleen or lymph node cells, sampled before transplant. The receptors derive from a human donor who was the organ donor for an intestinal transplant.

This chain uses TRBV2 with TRBJ2-7, with D tentatively TRBD2 (6 bases). The CDR3 covers 16 residues. V lost 2 bases and J lost 0, with 14 bases in between. Per germline, CDR1 SNHLY and CDR2 FYNNEI. The CDR3 coding sequence is TGTGCCAGCAGTGAACTACTAGCTCTTAGCTCCTACGAGCAGTACTTC. Encoded protein: CASSELLALSSYEQYF.

The chain links TRBV4-3 to TRBJ2-1, with D hard to call. Germline loops: CDR1 LGHNA, CDR2 YSLEER. The CDR3 spans 15 residues. V was cut by 0 bases and J by 4 bases, with 10 bases left in between. Here the CDR3 reads CASSQDSDGYNEQFF. For the CDR3, the DNA is TGCGCCAGCAGCCAAGATTCGGACGGTTACAATGAGCAGTTCTTC.

With regard to this clone: A read error may produce the germline difference seen at one junction end. The same CDR3 also results from other DNA sequences found in this sample. J is TRBJ2-5 and V is TRBV9, with D tentatively TRBD2 (5 bases). The germline V gene encodes CDR1 SGDLS and CDR2 YYNGEE. The CDR3 has 15 amino acids. CDR3 bases: TGTGCCAGTAGCGAGTTCGGGGTCCAGGCGGAGACCCAGTACTTC. This translates into CASSEFGVQAETQYF.